Listed here are 9 T cell receptor beta chains from one sample, sequenced in a study of T cell changes during pregnancy in multiple sclerosis. The method was immunoSEQ multiplex PCR; TCRdb's version includes in-frame clones alone and lacks a portion of them. The sample comprises approximately 110,000 clones, roughly nine tenths of which are singletons, and roughly 3.5% rests with the top ten. The sequencing here drew on peripheral blood, taken after pregnancy. The receptors derive from a female donor with multiple sclerosis, enrolled in a pregnancy study.

V is TRBV6-6 and J is TRBJ1-1; a weak D match, TRBD1 (5 bases). Germline-derived CDR1 and CDR2 are MNHNY and SVGAGI (reference sequence). The length of the CDR3 is 13 residues. V gave up 6 bases and J gave up 6 bases, with 14 bases separating them. The CDR3, as DNA: TGTGCCAGCAGCCAGGGCCCGGGGGCTGAAGCTTTCTTT. Its protein product is CASSQGPGAEAFF.

The V call is TRBV19, the J call TRBJ2-7, with TRBD1 matching over 7 bases. After removal of 4 bases from V and 2 bases from J, the junction contained 5 bases not matched to a gene. Germline V gene sequence: CDR1 LNHDA, CDR2 SQIVND (reference sequence). The CDR3 extends over 14 amino acids. CDR3 in DNA: TGTGCCAGTAGTAGCCAGGGGGTTACCTACGAGCAGTACTTC. Protein: CASSSQGVTYEQYF.

This clone was seen only once. The chain uses TRBV12-5 and TRBJ2-7; D perhaps matches TRBD1 (5 bases). The length of the CDR3 is 17 residues. V lost 1 base and J lost 4, with 20 bases in between. Germline values: CDR1 LGHNT, CDR2 FRNRAP. The CDR3: CASGLAADRPLGYEQYF. CDR3 bases: TGTGCTAGTGGTTTGGCCGCCGACAGACCCTTGGGGTACGAGCAGTACTTC.

As to this clone: Germline and junction disagree at one end, which may indicate a read error. The V gene is TRBV19, the J gene TRBJ2-6; TRBD2 matches 7 bases. Germline CDR1 LNHDA, CDR2 SQIVND (reference sequence). This CDR3 is 15 amino acids long. This CDR3 reads CASRTGGGGANVLTF. The DNA of the CDR3 is TGTGCTAGTAGGACGGGGGGAGGTGGGGCCAACGTCCTGACTTTC.

In the case of this clone: Relative to the germline gene, one junction end is altered; a read error may explain this. The chain has TRBV7-7 and TRBJ2-2; D ambiguous. This CDR3 region has 14 residues. CDR1 and CDR2 (germline): SSHAT, FNYEAQ (reference sequence). The chain's CDR3 is CASRFGVNTGELFF. CDR3 DNA: TGTGCTAGCAGGTTCGGAGTTAACACCGGGGAGCTGTTTTTT.

The J gene is TRBJ2-2, the V gene TRBV10-3; a possible D gene is TRBD2 (6 bases). V dropped 4 bases and J dropped 2 bases, with 17 bases sitting between them. Germline CDR1 reads ENHRY; CDR2 reads SYGVKD. The CDR3 length is 17 residues. CDR3: CAISGGTGSTNTGELFF. CDR3 nucleotides: TGTGCCATCAGTGGCGGGACGGGCTCTACTAACACCGGGGAGCTGTTTTTT.

The chain joins TRBV27 to TRBJ1-2; TRBD1 aligns across 8 bases. The CDR3 length is 16 residues. Germline V gene lookup returns CDR1 MNHEY and CDR2 SMNVEV (reference sequence). Trimming removed 5 bases from V and 4 bases from J; junction bases left unmatched: 12. The CDR3 region has the DNA TGTGCCAGCAGTACCTCCCCCGGGACAGGTATCTATGGCTACACCTTC. Translating it yields CASSTSPGTGIYGYTF.

This clone was detected once. The chain is built from TRBV9 and TRBJ1-4, with 9 bases that match TRBD1. The CDR3 contains 15 residues. The V segment lost 3 bases and the J segment 11 bases; nucleotides outside the gene matches: 11. Germline values: CDR1 SGDLS, CDR2 YYNGEE. The CDR3 DNA follows: TGTGCCAGCAGCGGGGAGTACAGGGGGCGCGGTAAACTGTTTTTT. Its protein product is CASSGEYRGRGKLFF.

V gene TRBV4-1 combines with J gene TRBJ1-3; no reliable D call. This CDR3 comprises 13 residues. Looked up from germline, CDR1 is MGHRA and CDR2 is YSYEKL. Trimming left V 5 bases short and J 4 bases short, with 9 bases between. The CDR3 DNA reads as TGCGCCAGCAGCAGGAGGATCGGAAACACCATATATTTT. It specifies CASSRRIGNTIYF.